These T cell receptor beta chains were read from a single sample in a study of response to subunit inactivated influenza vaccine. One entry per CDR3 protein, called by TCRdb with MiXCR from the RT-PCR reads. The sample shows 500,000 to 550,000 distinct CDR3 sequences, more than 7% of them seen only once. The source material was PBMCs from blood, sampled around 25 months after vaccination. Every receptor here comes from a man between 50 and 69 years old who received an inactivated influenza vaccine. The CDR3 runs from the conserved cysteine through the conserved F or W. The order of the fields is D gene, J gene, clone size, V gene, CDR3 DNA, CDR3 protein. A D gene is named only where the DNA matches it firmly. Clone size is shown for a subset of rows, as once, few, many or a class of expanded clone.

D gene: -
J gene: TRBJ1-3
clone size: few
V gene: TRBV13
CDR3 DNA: TGTGCCAGCAGCTTACGAGATGATACCTCTGGAAACACCATATATTTT
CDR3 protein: CASSLRDDTSGNTIYF

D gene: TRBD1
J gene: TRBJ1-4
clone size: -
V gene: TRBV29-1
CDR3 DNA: TGCAGCGTGGGACAGGGGGCTAATGAAAAACTGTTTTTT
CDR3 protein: CSVGQGANEKLFF

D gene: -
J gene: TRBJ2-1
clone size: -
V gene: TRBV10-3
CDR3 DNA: TGTGCCATCAGACAGAACAATGAGCAGTTCTTC
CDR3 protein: CAIRQNNEQFF

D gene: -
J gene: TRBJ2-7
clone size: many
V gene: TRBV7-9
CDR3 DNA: TGTGCCAGCAGCTTAGATCCCTACGAGCAGTACTTC
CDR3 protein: CASSLDPYEQYF

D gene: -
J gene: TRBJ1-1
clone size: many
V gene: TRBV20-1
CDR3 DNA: TGCAGTGCTAGTTCCCGTTCCCGGTGGTTTGAAGCTTTCTTT
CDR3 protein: CSASSRSRWFEAFF

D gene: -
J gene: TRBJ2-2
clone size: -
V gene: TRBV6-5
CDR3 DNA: TGTGCCAGCGTCAACGCATATGGGGAGCTGTTTTTT
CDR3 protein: CASVNAYGELFF

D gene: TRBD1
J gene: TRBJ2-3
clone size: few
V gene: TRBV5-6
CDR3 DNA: TGTGCCAGCAGCTTGGCTTTCAGGGGGCAAGATACGCAGTATTTT
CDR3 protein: CASSLAFRGQDTQYF

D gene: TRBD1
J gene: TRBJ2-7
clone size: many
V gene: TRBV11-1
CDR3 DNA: TGTGCCAGCAGCTCGAAGGGATCGGGCCTCACAGGGGCTTCCTACGAGCAGTACTTC
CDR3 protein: CASSSKGSGLTGASYEQYF

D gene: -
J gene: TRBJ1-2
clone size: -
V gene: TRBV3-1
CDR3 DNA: TGTGCCAGCAGCATTACAGGGAACGATGGCTACACCTTC
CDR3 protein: CASSITGNDGYTF

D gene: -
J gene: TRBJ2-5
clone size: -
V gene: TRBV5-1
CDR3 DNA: TGCGCCAGCAGATACCACCCGGGACACAACCAAGAGACCCAGTACTTC
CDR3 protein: CASRYHPGHNQETQYF

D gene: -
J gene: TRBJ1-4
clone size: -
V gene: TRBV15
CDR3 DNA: TGTGCCACCAGCAGAGAGGGCCAGGGGTATGAAAAACTGTTTTTT
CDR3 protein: CATSREGQGYEKLFF

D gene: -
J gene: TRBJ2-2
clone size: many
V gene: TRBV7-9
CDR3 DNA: TGTGCCAGCAGCTTAGCGCAGGGTTCGGTTACCGGGGAGCTGTTTTTT
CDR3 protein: CASSLAQGSVTGELFF

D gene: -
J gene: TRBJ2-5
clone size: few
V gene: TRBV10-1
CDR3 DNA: TGCGCCAGCAGTGAGTCGGGGGGAAAAGAGACCCAGTACTTC
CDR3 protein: CASSESGGKETQYF

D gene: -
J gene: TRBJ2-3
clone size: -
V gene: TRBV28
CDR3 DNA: TGTGCCAGCAGTTTATCCCCGGGGTTGGGGGCGGTAACAGATACGCAGTATTTT
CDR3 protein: CASSLSPGLGAVTDTQYF

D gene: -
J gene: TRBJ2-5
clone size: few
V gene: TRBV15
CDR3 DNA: TGTGCCACCAGCAGAGATGCGGGGAAAGAGACCCAGTACTTC
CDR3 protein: CATSRDAGKETQYF

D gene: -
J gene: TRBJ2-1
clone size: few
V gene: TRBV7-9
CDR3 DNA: TGTGCCAGCAGCCGTAGCGGACCGAACAATGAGCAGTTCTTC
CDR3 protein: CASSRSGPNNEQFF

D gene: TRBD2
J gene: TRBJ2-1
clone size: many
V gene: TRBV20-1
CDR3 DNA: TGCAGTGCTAGAGGCCGACTAGCTTCTGGGAGGTACAATGAGCAGTTCTTC
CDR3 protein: CSARGRLASGRYNEQFF

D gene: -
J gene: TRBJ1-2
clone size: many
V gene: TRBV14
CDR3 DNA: TGTGCCAGCAGCCAAGAGTCTTCTTATGGCTACACCTTC
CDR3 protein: CASSQESSYGYTF

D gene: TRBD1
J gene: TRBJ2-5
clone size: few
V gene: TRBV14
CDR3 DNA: TGTGCCAGCAGCCAACTTCAGGGGGCTCAAGAGACCCAGTACTTC
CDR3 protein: CASSQLQGAQETQYF

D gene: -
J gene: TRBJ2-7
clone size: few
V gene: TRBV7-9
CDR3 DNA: TGTGCCAGCAGCGCACGGACACATGAGCAGTACTTC
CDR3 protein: CASSARTHEQYF

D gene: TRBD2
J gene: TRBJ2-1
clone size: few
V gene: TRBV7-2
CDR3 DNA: TGTGCCAGCAGCTTAGCCCTAGCGGGGGGGAGGGGCGATGAGCAGTTCTTC
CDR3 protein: CASSLALAGGRGDEQFF

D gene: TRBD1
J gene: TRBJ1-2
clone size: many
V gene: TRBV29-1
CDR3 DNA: TGCAGCGTGCCTCACCCTCGGGACAGGTCCAACTATGGCTACACCTTC
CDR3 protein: CSVPHPRDRSNYGYTF

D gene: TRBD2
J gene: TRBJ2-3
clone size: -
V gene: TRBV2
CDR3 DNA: TGTGCCAGCGAACTAGCGGGGGGCACAGATACGCAGTATTTT
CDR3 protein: CASELAGGTDTQYF

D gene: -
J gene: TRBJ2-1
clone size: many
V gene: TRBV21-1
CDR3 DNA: TGTGCCAGCAGCAAAGGGTTCAGGTTCAAGTGCGATGAGCAGTTCTTC
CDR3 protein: CASSKGFRFKCDEQFF

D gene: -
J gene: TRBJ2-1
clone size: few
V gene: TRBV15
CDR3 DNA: TGTGCCACCAGCAGAGAGTCCTTGACAGTATACAATGAGCAGTTCTTC
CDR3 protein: CATSRESLTVYNEQFF

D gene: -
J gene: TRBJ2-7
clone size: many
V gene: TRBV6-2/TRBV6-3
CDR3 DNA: TGTGCCAGCAGTTACCCCAGGGAAAACAAGTACGAGCAGTACTTC
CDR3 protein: CASSYPRENKYEQYF

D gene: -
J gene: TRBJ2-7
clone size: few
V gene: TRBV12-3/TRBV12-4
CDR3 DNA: TGTGCCAGCAGTCCCCGCTTCACCGAGCAGTACTTC
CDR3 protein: CASSPRFTEQYF

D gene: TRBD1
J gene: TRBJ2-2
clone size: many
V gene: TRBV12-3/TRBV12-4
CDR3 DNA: TGTGCCAGCAGATGGAACAGGGGCACCGGGGAGCTGTTTTTT
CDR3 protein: CASRWNRGTGELFF

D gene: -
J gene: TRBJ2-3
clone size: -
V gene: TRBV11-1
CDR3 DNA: TGTGCCAGCAGCTTAGCCCGGCAGAAGCAGTATTTT
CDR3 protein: CASSLARQKQYF

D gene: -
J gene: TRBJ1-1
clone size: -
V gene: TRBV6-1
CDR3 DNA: TGTGCCAGCAGGGGCTCCGGGAGGAACACTGAAGCTTTCTTT
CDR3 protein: CASRGSGRNTEAFF

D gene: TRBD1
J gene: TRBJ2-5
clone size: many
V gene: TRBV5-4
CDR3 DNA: TGTGCCAGCAGCTTGGTGCCCTGGGACAGACAAGAGACCCAGTACTTC
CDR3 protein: CASSLVPWDRQETQYF

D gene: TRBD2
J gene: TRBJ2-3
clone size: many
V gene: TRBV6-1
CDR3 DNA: TGTGCCAGCTCCGGACTAGCGGGGGGGCCAGATACGCAGTATTTT
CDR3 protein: CASSGLAGGPDTQYF

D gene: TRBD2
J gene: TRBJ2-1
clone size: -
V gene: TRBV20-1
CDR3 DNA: TGCAGTGAGCAAACGCTAGCGGGGGTGGATGAGCAGTTCTTC
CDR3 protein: CSEQTLAGVDEQFF

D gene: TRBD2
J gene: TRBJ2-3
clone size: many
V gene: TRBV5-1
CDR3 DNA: TGCGCCAGTAGCGGGAGGGCCAAAGATACGCAGTATTTT
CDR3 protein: CASSGRAKDTQYF

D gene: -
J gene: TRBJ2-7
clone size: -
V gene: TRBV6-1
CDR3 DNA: TGTGCCAGCAGTGTCCAGGCTTCCTACGAGCAGTACTTC
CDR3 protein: CASSVQASYEQYF

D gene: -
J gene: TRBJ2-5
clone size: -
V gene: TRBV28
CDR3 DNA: TGTGCCAGCGCCGGGAGACCCCTGGAGGCCCAGTACTTC
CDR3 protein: CASAGRPLEAQYF

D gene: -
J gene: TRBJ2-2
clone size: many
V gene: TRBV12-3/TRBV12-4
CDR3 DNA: TGTGCCAGCCATCAGGGACTTTCGAACACCGGGGAGCTGTTTTTT
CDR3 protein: CASHQGLSNTGELFF

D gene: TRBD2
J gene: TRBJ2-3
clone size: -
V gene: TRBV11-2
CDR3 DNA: TGTGCCAGCAGCCTCCCGGGACTAGCGGGATCAGATACGCAGTATTTT
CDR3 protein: CASSLPGLAGSDTQYF

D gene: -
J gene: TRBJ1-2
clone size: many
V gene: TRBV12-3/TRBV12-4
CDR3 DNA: TGTGCCAGCAGTCGAGCCACGAAGGGCTATGGCTACACCTTC
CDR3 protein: CASSRATKGYGYTF

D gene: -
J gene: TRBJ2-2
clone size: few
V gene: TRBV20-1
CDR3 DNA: TGCAGTGCTTCGGGACCGTTCGCGAACACCGGGGAGCTGTTTTTT
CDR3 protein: CSASGPFANTGELFF

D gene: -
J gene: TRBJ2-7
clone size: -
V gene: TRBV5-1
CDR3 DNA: TGCGCCAGCAGCGTGTCCCTTTTCATGACCTCCTACGAGCAGTACTTC
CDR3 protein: CASSVSLFMTSYEQYF